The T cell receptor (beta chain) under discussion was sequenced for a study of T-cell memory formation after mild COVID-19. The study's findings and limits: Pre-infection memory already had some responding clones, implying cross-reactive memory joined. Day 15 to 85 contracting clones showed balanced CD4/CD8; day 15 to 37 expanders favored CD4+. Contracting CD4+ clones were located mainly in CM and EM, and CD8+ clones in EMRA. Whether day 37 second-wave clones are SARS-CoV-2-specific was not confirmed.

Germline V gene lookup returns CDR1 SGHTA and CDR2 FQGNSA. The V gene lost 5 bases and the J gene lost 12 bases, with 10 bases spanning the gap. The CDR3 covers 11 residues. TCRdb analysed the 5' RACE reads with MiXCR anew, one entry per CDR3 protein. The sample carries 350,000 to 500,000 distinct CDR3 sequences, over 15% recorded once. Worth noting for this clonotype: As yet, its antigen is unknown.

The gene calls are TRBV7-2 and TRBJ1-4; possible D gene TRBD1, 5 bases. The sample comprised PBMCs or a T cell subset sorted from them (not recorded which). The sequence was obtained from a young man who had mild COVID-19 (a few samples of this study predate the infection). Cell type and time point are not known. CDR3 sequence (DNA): TGTGCCAGCAGCGAAGGGGCGGAACTGTTTTTT. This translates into CASSEGAELFF.